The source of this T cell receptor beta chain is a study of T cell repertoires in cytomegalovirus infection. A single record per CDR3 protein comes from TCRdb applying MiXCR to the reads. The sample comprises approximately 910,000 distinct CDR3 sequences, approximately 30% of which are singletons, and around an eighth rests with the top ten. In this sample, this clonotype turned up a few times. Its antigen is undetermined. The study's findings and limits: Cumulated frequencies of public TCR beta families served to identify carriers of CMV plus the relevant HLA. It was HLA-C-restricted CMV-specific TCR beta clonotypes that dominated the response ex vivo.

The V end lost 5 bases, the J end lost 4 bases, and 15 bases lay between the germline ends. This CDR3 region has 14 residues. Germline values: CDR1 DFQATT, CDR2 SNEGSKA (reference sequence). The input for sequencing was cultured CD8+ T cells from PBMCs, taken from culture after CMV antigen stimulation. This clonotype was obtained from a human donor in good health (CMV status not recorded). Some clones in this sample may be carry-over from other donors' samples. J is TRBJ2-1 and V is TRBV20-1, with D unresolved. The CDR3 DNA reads TGCAGTGCTGATTCCACGAGCCGTTACAATGAGCAGTTCTTC. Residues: CSADSTSRYNEQFF.